This is a list of T cell receptor beta chains from one sample in a study of blood T cell repertoires in COVID-19. Clones were sequenced by immunoSEQ multiplex PCR, and TCRdb holds only the in-frame ones, with some missing. Counted here are approximately 160,000 clones, 75% to 85% occurring once; the ten biggest clones make up about 7%. The specimen sequenced was peripheral blood. All receptors come from a woman in her 50s in a cohort sampled during active or convalescent COVID-19. Both conserved end residues are trimmed from each CDR3.

j_gene: TRBJ2-7
v_gene: TRBV20-1
CDR3aa: SASLQRGGSRYEQY

j_gene: TRBJ2-1
v_gene: TRBV18
CDR3aa: ASSPSGLAGVNEQF

j_gene: TRBJ1-6
v_gene: TRBV7-9
CDR3aa: ASSLETGNSPLH

j_gene: TRBJ2-5
v_gene: TRBV12-3/TRBV12-4
CDR3aa: ASSLASKETQY

j_gene: TRBJ1-2
v_gene: TRBV19
CDR3aa: ASSTTPRTGSLYGYT

j_gene: TRBJ1-1
v_gene: TRBV7-8
CDR3aa: ASSLGTGNTEAF

j_gene: TRBJ2-5
v_gene: TRBV11-3
CDR3aa: ASSPGLAKRETQY

j_gene: TRBJ2-1
v_gene: TRBV7-2
CDR3aa: ASSLRSLAGANNEQF

j_gene: TRBJ1-1
v_gene: TRBV2
CDR3aa: ASSESGKGTEAF

j_gene: TRBJ1-5
v_gene: TRBV5-5
CDR3aa: ASSFGGEGDQPQH

j_gene: TRBJ2-3
v_gene: TRBV4-2
CDR3aa: ASSQASRQLTDTQY

j_gene: TRBJ2-7
v_gene: TRBV7-7
CDR3aa: ASSPSPGEGYEQY

j_gene: TRBJ1-1
v_gene: TRBV5-1
CDR3aa: ASSLAAGVNTEAF

j_gene: TRBJ2-1
v_gene: TRBV10-2
CDR3aa: ASSQTSGGASYNEQF

j_gene: TRBJ2-7
v_gene: TRBV27
CDR3aa: ASRPIGANYEQY

j_gene: TRBJ2-1
v_gene: TRBV7-6
CDR3aa: ASSLTGTGPYNEQF

j_gene: TRBJ2-1
v_gene: TRBV21-1
CDR3aa: ASSKAQNNEQF

j_gene: TRBJ1-3
v_gene: TRBV5-1
CDR3aa: ASSLAGGQGNTIY

j_gene: TRBJ2-3
v_gene: TRBV4-1
CDR3aa: ASSQDGLTTDTQY

j_gene: TRBJ2-7
v_gene: TRBV4-3
CDR3aa: ASSQVLAGNYEQY

j_gene: TRBJ2-3
v_gene: TRBV5-1
CDR3aa: ASRAGADTQY

j_gene: TRBJ2-1
v_gene: TRBV7-3
CDR3aa: ASSYGGPDNEQF

j_gene: TRBJ2-1
v_gene: TRBV30
CDR3aa: AWSSSYNEQF

j_gene: TRBJ2-7
v_gene: TRBV5-6
CDR3aa: ASSRTSGVYEQY

j_gene: TRBJ2-7
v_gene: TRBV30
CDR3aa: AWSAGTGYYYEQY

j_gene: TRBJ1-5
v_gene: TRBV19
CDR3aa: ASTDIPNQPQH

j_gene: TRBJ2-7
v_gene: TRBV11-2
CDR3aa: ASSFRLTVYEQY

j_gene: TRBJ1-1
v_gene: TRBV7-3
CDR3aa: ASSSQGTEAF

j_gene: TRBJ1-5
v_gene: TRBV19
CDR3aa: ASYGGGRSNQPQH

j_gene: TRBJ2-7
v_gene: TRBV6-6
CDR3aa: ASSHTSGGYSYEQY

j_gene: TRBJ1-2
v_gene: TRBV7-2
CDR3aa: ASSPTASPSYGYT

j_gene: TRBJ2-7
v_gene: TRBV28
CDR3aa: ASLPGARSYEQY

j_gene: TRBJ2-5
v_gene: TRBV5-1
CDR3aa: ARSLGRGAGGPEETQY

j_gene: TRBJ1-2
v_gene: TRBV6-6
CDR3aa: ASSYSDRPNYGYT